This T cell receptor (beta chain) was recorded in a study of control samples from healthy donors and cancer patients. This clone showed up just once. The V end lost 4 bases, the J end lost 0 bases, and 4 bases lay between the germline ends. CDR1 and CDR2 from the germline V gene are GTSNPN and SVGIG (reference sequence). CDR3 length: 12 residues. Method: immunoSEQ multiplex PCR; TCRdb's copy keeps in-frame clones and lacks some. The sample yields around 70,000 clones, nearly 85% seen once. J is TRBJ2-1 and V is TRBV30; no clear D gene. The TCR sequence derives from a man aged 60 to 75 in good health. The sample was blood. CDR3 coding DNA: TGTGCCTGGAAACTCTCCTACAATGAGCAGTTCTTC. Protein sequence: CAWKLSYNEQFF.